This is a list of T cell receptor beta chains from one sample in a study of cytomegalovirus exposure and HLA in healthy donors. The data were produced by immunoSEQ multiplex PCR, yet TCRdb's version contains in-frame clones alone and is incomplete. The profile shows about 190,000 clones, under 80% of them singletons. Sequencing was carried out using PBMCs. The receptors were sampled from a man aged 25-45 years in good health and CMV-seropositive. CDR3s include the opening cysteine and the closing phenylalanine or tryptophan. The D gene is left open where the match is weak.

D | V | CDR3
. | TRBV6-1 | CASSEGTRHRDTQYF
. | TRBV28 | CASSSSTLSNQPQHF
TRBD2 | TRBV11-3 | CASRGLAGGPDTQYF
TRBD2 | TRBV7-9 | CASSLREYYEQYF
TRBD2 | TRBV5-1 | CASTTSGGQETQYF
TRBD2 | TRBV7-2 | CASSLLAGTAYEQYF
TRBD1 | TRBV7-2 | CASSLDSGGKLFF
. | TRBV11-2 | CASSLRSSSYNEQFF
. | TRBV20-1 | CMGREDYEAFF
TRBD1 | TRBV30 | CAWSPTGLGSPLHF
TRBD1 | TRBV10-3 | CAISKGTGDSNQPQHF
. | TRBV7-3 | CASSLTSGGSYNEQFF
. | TRBV5-6 | CASSYATELFF
. | TRBV27 | CASSFSPGQRSNEQFF
. | TRBV18 | CASSPPANAEAFF
. | TRBV29-1 | CSVGDRTSYNEQFF
. | TRBV7-9 | CSSSLAASLGTDTQYF
. | TRBV5-4 | CASSLAAAPYEQYF
TRBD2 | TRBV29-1 | CSVTGGDTQYF
TRBD1 | TRBV28 | CASSFGQAGANVLTF
. | TRBV2 | CASSPRQNPYNEQFF
. | TRBV18 | CASSPMTGNTEAFF
. | TRBV9 | CASSPTNPNTEAFF
TRBD2 | TRBV19 | CASSITSASSYEQYF
. | TRBV28 | CASPARGEQFF
TRBD1 | TRBV7-2 | CASSLEGQGVYEQYF
TRBD2 | TRBV4-2 | CASSQDLPFSGVSYNEQFF
. | TRBV30 | CAWASWTDLSPLHF
. | TRBV7-8 | CASSFDILTRELFF
. | TRBV7-2 | CASSLGASTDTQYF
TRBD1 | TRBV7-3 | CASRRDRASYEQYF
. | TRBV5-5 | CASSLRGGVEKLFF
. | TRBV6-1 | CASSEYRGIQYF
. | TRBV6-1 | CASSLHGPGPEKLFF
. | TRBV19 | CASSSIAPETQYF
TRBD2 | TRBV7-2 | CASSLWTSGSSYEQYF
. | TRBV5-1 | CASSLKGSRVGYEQYF
. | TRBV7-2 | CASSPARGADTQYF
TRBD1 | TRBV28 | CASSESGTGVYEQYF
. | TRBV18 | CASSPQQGRTYEQYF
. | TRBV5-1 | CASSPDRENTEAFF
TRBD1 | TRBV2 | CASREQGAMGTEAFF
. | TRBV7-8 | CASSAGLSYNSPLHF
. | TRBV29-1 | CSVEETRETQYF
TRBD1 | TRBV25-1 | CASSPSRGQTNEKLFF
. | TRBV29-1 | CSVRTGGEQYF
TRBD2 | TRBV7-6 | CASSSGSSYNEQFF
. | TRBV19 | CASSHLNTEAFF
. | TRBV9 | CASSVGGAGELFF
TRBD1 | TRBV9 | CASSVGQGMNYEQYF
TRBD2 | TRBV18 | CASSPVGRAGAYNEQFF